The clone carrying this T cell receptor beta chain is medium-sized within its sample. Antigen specificity is unknown. This sample stems from a study of spatial heterogeneity in lung cancer. Study in general: Sequencing consistently turned up more beta-chain sequences than alpha-chain sequences.

Study conclusions and caveats: Detection of ubiquitous tumor TCRs in blood was higher at resection than follow-up.

TCRdb reanalysed the 5' RACE reads using MiXCR and keeps one entry per CDR3 protein. The sample includes more than 40,000 distinct CDR3 sequences, about 22% of them seen just once. CDR1 SQVTM and CDR2 ANQGSEA come from the germline V gene. V shed 7 bases and J 0 bases; nucleotides not matched to a gene: 2. The length of the CDR3 is 12 residues. Time point reported: blood at routine non-recurrence follow-up after resection. Unsorted whole RNA of tumor, nontumor lung or frozen PBMC was sequenced. The V gene is TRBV29-1, the J gene TRBJ1-1, with TRBD1 identical over 7 bases. Sequences were derived from PBMCs, sampled at follow-up. The source is a female donor with early-stage non-small cell lung cancer. CDR3 amino acids: CSGGQLNTEAFF. As DNA, the CDR3 is TGCAGCGGGGGACAGTTGAACACTGAAGCTTTCTTT.